The 22 T cell receptor beta chains presented below share a single source sample, sequenced in a study of shared clonotypes between healthy human individuals (dated by TCRdb to 2018 to 2020). Library creation used the immunoSEQ multiplex PCR assay. The table was pulled from immuneACCESS by TCRdb, which kept in-frame rearrangements only. Such tables lose some clones; where checked, under half of the loss comes from unresolved V genes, and the rest has no known cause. Present in this sample are hundreds of thousands of clones, 74% of which were seen just once. 1.5% to 2% of the sample is held by the ten biggest clonotypes. Sequenced: memory CD4+ T cells sorted from blood. The intended sense of this specimen's cell subset or site label: CD45RA-negative fraction. These receptors came from a woman in her 30s in good health.

The genes are TRBV2 and TRBJ2-3, with D possibly called TRBD1 or TRBD2 (6 bases each). Trimming took off 2 bases at V and 3 bases at J, with 12 bases between the two ends. This CDR3 spans 15 amino acids. Germline CDR1 SNHLY, CDR2 FYNNEI. CDR3 sequence: CASSEWGAGTDTQYF. The CDR3 DNA reads TGTGCCAGCAGTGAATGGGGGGCGGGAACAGATACGCAGTATTTT.

The V call is TRBV27, the J call TRBJ2-5, with D possibly being TRBD2 (5 bases). CDR3 length: 14 amino acids. Germline loops: CDR1 MNHEY, CDR2 SMNVEV (reference sequence). V was clipped by 2 bases and J by 5 bases, with 12 bases between them. The CDR3, as DNA: TGTGCCAGCAGTTTAGTACTCGGAGGCGAGACCCAGTACTTC. Its protein product is CASSLVLGGETQYF.

This clone was seen more than once but under ten times. The sample holds other DNA sequences that translate to the same CDR3. This chain joins TRBV18 and TRBJ1-1; a weak D match, TRBD1 (5 bases). Germline lookup yields CDR1 KGHSH and CDR2 LQKENI. V was cut by 3 bases and J by 0 bases, with 8 bases left in between. The CDR3 spans 14 residues. The CDR3 loop reads CASSPAQVNTEAFF. CDR3 coding DNA: TGTGCCAGCTCACCGGCACAGGTGAACACTGAAGCTTTCTTT.

The chain links TRBV4-2 to TRBJ2-5; D is unresolved. V lost 0 bases to trimming and J lost 2 bases, with 7 bases between them. CDR3 size: 14 residues. CDR1 and CDR2 from the germline V gene are LGHNA and YNFKEQ. As DNA, the CDR3 is TGTGCCAGCAGCCAAGAGGTCAGGCAAGAGACCCAGTACTTC. Its protein product is CASSQEVRQETQYF.

The V gene is TRBV30, the J gene TRBJ1-6; D ambiguous. CDR1 is GTSNPN, CDR2 SVGIG, per germline (reference sequence). The germline V and J ends were trimmed by 2 bases and 3 bases, with 11 bases remaining between them. The CDR3 has 15 residues. The CDR3 loop is CAWSPGLNYNSPLHF. The CDR3 DNA sequence: TGTGCCTGGAGTCCTGGACTGAACTATAATTCACCCCTCCACTTT.

This clone was found a few times. The rearrangement joins TRBV28 to TRBJ2-5, with 8 nucleotides matching TRBD1. The DNA end is a closer match to TRBJ2-7, so the J assignment may be wrong. The CDR3 consists of 12 residues. Germline V gene lookup returns CDR1 MDHEN and CDR2 SYDVKM. The CDR3 nucleotides are TGTGCCAGCAGCCTCGGGACAGGCGAGCAGTACTTC. It codes for CASSLGTGEQYF.

Worth noting for this clone: One junction end does not reproduce the germline sequence, and a read error may be involved. The genes are TRBV6-6 and TRBJ1-4; D unresolved. CDR3 size: 11 residues. CDR1 and CDR2 from the germline V gene are MNHNY and SVGAGI (reference sequence). CDR3: CASSNRATWKF. As DNA, the CDR3 is TGTGCCAGCAGTAACCGGGCCACGTGGAAATTT.

The genes are TRBV5-8 and TRBJ2-1, with D tentatively TRBD2 (6 bases). Between the trimmed V and J ends, which lost 4 bases and 8 bases, there was a span of 7 bases. The length of the CDR3 is 11 residues. Germline-derived CDR1 and CDR2 are SGHTS and YDEGEE. The CDR3 here is CASSAGHEQFF. The CDR3 bases are TGTGCCAGCAGCGCGGGGCATGAGCAGTTCTTC.

The chain combines TRBV25-1 with TRBJ2-3; TRBD2 agrees at 9 bases. From germline, CDR1 is MGHDK and CDR2 SYGVNS. CDR3 length: 15 amino acids. Germline trimming cut 1 base from V and 1 base from J; bases unmatched to any gene: 0. The CDR3 reads CASSEWTSGTDTQYF. DNA for the CDR3: TGTGCCAGCAGTGAATGGACTAGCGGCACAGATACGCAGTATTTT.

V usage is TRBV6-1 and J usage is TRBJ1-1, with D maybe TRBD1 (5 bases). The CDR3 contains 13 residues. From germline, CDR1 is MNHNS and CDR2 SASEGT. V was trimmed by 8 bases and J by 1 base, leaving 11 bases between them. CDR3 coding DNA: TGTGCCAGCCCGGGGGGGTCGAACACTGAAGCTTTCTTT. Protein: CASPGGSNTEAFF.

The chain employs TRBV11-2 and TRBJ1-2, with 7 bases that match TRBD1. This CDR3 contains 14 residues. Per the germline V gene, CDR1 is SGHAT and CDR2 is FQNNGV. V lost 5 bases, J lost 4 bases, and 7 bases stayed unmatched. The CDR3 DNA is TGTGCCAGCAGCAGAAGGGACAGCATCTATGGCTACACCTTC. The encoded protein is CASSRRDSIYGYTF.

This clone appeared a few times. The chain combines TRBV30 with TRBJ1-5, with D hard to call. CDR1 is GTSNPN and CDR2 is SVGIG in the germline V gene (reference sequence). Deletions cut 2 bases from V and 3 bases from J, with 8 bases between. The CDR3 extends over 13 amino acids. CDR3 loop: CAWSIRNNQPQHF. The CDR3 coding sequence is TGTGCCTGGAGTATTAGAAACAATCAGCCCCAGCATTTT.

V gene TRBV11-2 combines with J gene TRBJ2-3; a weak D match, TRBD1 (5 bases). Trimming pared 1 base from V and 1 base from J, leaving 9 bases between. The CDR3 contains 15 residues. The V gene's germline CDR1 is SGHAT and CDR2 FQNNGV. The chain's CDR3 is CASSLVAGRTDTQYF. The CDR3 bases are TGTGCCAGCAGCTTAGTAGCAGGGCGCACAGATACGCAGTATTTT.

Concerning this clone itself: Other DNA variants within this sample encode the same CDR3. The chain combines TRBV18 with TRBJ1-1, with D hard to call. Germline V lookup: CDR1 KGHSH, CDR2 LQKENI. CDR3 length: 15 residues. V gave up 1 base and J gave up 0 bases, with 9 bases separating them. The CDR3 coding sequence is TGTGCCAGCTCACCACGTCAACAGATGAACACTGAAGCTTTCTTT. It translates to CASSPRQQMNTEAFF. The full variable domain, with the rest looked up from reference TRBV18 and TRBJ1-1, is NAGVMQNPRHLVRRRGQEARLRCSPMKGHSHVYWYRQLPEEGLKFMVYLQKENIIDESGMPKERFSAEFPKEGPSILRIQQVVRGDSAAYFCASSPRQQMNTEAFFGQGTRLTVV.

DNA of the CDR3: TGTGCCAGCTTATATTTCAGGGGGCGCGGGGGCACCGGGGAGCTGTTTTTT. This codes for CASLYFRGRGGTGELFF. The chain employs TRBV28 and TRBJ2-2, with D possibly being TRBD1 (8 bases). The V end lost 8 bases, the J end lost 4 bases, and 23 bases lay between the germline ends. CDR3 length equals 17 residues. From germline, CDR1 is MDHEN and CDR2 SYDVKM.

The chain employs TRBV14 and TRBJ2-7, with D hard to call. Germline V CDR1 and CDR2: SGHDN, FVKESK. Deletions cut 0 bases from V and 8 bases from J, with 11 bases between. There are 13 residues in the CDR3. The CDR3: CASSQDLDPQQYF. The DNA of the CDR3 is TGTGCCAGCAGCCAAGATCTCGACCCCCAGCAGTACTTC.

A single count supports this clone. The V call is TRBV6-5, the J call TRBJ2-3; TRBD1 might be the D (6 bases). CDR1 is MNHEY, CDR2 SVGAGI, per germline. This CDR3 is built from 14 residues. Trimming pared 6 bases from V and 3 bases from J, leaving 13 bases between. The DNA of the CDR3 is TGTGCCAGCAGCCACAGGGTTGTGACAGATACGCAGTATTTT. Translating it yields CASSHRVVTDTQYF.

The chain is built from TRBV5-4 and TRBJ1-2; 8 bases agree with TRBD1. The length of the CDR3 is 15 residues. The V gene end was trimmed by 1 base and the J gene end by 2 bases; junction bases not matched to a gene: 4. CDR1 is SGHNT and CDR2 is YYREEE in the germline V gene (reference sequence). The DNA for the CDR3 is TGTGCCAGCAGCTTGCAGGGGGCTTCCAACTATGGCTACACCTTC. Protein product: CASSLQGASNYGYTF. Together with reference TRBV5-4 and TRBJ1-2, the CDR3 gives the full variable domain: ETGVTQSPTHLIKTRGQQVTLRCSSQSGHNTVSWYQQALGQGPQFIFQYYREEENGRGNFPPRFSGLQFPNYSSELNVNALELDDSALYLCASSLQGASNYGYTFGSGTRLTVV.

The chain uses TRBV18 and TRBJ1-1; the D is unclear. The V gene's germline CDR1 is KGHSH and CDR2 LQKENI. V was pared by 0 bases and J by 3 bases, with 8 bases between. The CDR3 has 14 residues. CDR3 in amino acids: CASSPPMRDTEAFF. CDR3 in DNA: TGTGCCAGCTCACCACCGATGAGGGACACTGAAGCTTTCTTT.

This sequence joins TRBV28 and TRBJ2-7; no definite D call. The CDR3 has 16 residues. Germline V gene lookup returns CDR1 MDHEN and CDR2 SYDVKM. Trimming removed 3 bases at V and 3 bases at J, with 18 bases between. The CDR3 DNA sequence: TGTGCCAGCAGTTTCCTTCGACAAGGATTGGGCTACGAGCAGTACTTC. Its translation: CASSFLRQGLGYEQYF. Full variable domain (outside the CDR3, taken from reference TRBV28 and TRBJ2-7): DVKVTQSSRYLVKRTGEKVFLECVQDMDHENMFWYRQDPGLGLRLIYFSYDVKMKEKGDIPEGYSVSREKKERFSLILESASTNQTSMYLCASSFLRQGLGYEQYFGPGTRLTVT.

This chain uses TRBV10-1 with TRBJ2-2; D may be TRBD1 (6 bases). The CDR3 contains 14 residues. V lost 6 bases to trimming and J lost 2 bases, with 10 bases between them. Germline V gives CDR1 WNHNN, CDR2 SYGVQD (reference sequence). CDR3 protein: CASRTGSNTGELFF. In DNA, the CDR3 is TGCGCCAGCAGAACAGGGAGCAACACCGGGGAGCTGTTTTTT.

This sequence joins TRBV6-6 and TRBJ1-1, with D possibly matching TRBD1 (5 bases). Germline V gene lookup returns CDR1 MNHNY and CDR2 SVGAGI (reference sequence). V lost 7 bases, J lost 4 bases, and 13 bases lay in between. The CDR3 sequence is 13 residues long. CDR3 coding DNA: TGTGCCAGCAATTTACCGGGGGGCACTGAAGCTTTCTTT. It specifies CASNLPGGTEAFF.